These 22 T cell receptor beta chains came from one sample sequenced in a study of blood T cells in healthy people across ages. A second PCR, run for about 6 to 11 cycles, used a sample-barcoded 5' primer plus a J-beta primer mix. TCRdb re-derived calls from the 5' RACE reads in MiXCR, one entry per CDR3 protein. This table has over 950,000 distinct CDR3 sequences, just over 50% appearing once. Sequencing was carried out using blood. These receptors were collected from an older woman in good health.

This clonotype has at least ten counts. This chain uses TRBV7-9 with TRBJ2-3; TRBD1 matches at 7 bases. The trim removed 5 bases at V and 0 bases at J, leaving 5 bases unmatched. CDR1 is SEHNR, CDR2 FQNEAQ, per germline (reference sequence). The CDR3 length is 15 residues. CDR3 protein: CASSPGQASTDTQYF. As DNA, the CDR3 is TGTGCCAGCAGCCCTGGACAGGCTAGCACAGATACGCAGTATTTT.

The rearrangement links TRBV12-3 or TRBV12-4 to TRBJ2-1, with D possibly being TRBD1 (6 bases). The CDR3 extends over 17 amino acids. V lost 7 bases to trimming and J lost 1 base, with 20 bases between them. CDR3 sequence reads: CASIPEVGAASYNEQFF. CDR3 DNA: TGTGCCAGCATCCCTGAGGTGGGGGCTGCTTCCTACAATGAGCAGTTCTTC.

J is TRBJ1-1 and V is TRBV29-1; unclear D gene. Trimming shortened V by 5 bases and J by 1 base, and 17 bases separated the two germline ends. The germline gives CDR1 SQVTM, CDR2 ANQGSEA. The CDR3 covers 15 residues. CDR3 residues: CSVTYYGERNTEAFF. As DNA, the CDR3 is TGCAGCGTTACCTATTACGGGGAAAGGAACACTGAAGCTTTCTTT.

The chain joins TRBV9 to TRBJ2-1, with 10 bases that match TRBD2. V shed 3 bases, J shed 6 bases, and the junction held 6 bases outside the gene matches. Germline V lookup: CDR1 SGDLS, CDR2 YYNGEE. The CDR3 runs to 15 residues. CDR3: CASSAGLARLNEQFF. In nucleotides, the CDR3 is TGTGCCAGCAGCGCGGGACTAGCGAGGCTCAATGAGCAGTTCTTC.

As for this clonotype: The junction shows a germline mismatch at one end, possibly a read error. The chain is built from TRBV7-9 and TRBJ2-1; tentative D call: TRBD1 (6 bases). The CDR3 extends over 17 amino acids. CDR1 SEHNR and CDR2 FQNEAQ come from the germline V gene (reference sequence). This CDR3 is CAGSGRWGQSSYNEQFF. For the CDR3, the DNA is TGTGCCGGCAGCGGTCGATGGGGGCAGAGCTCCTACAATGAGCAGTTCTTC.

The genes are TRBV11-2 and TRBJ2-3; possibly TRBD2 for D (5 bases). Germline CDR1 SGHAT, CDR2 FQNNGV. Trimming took off 8 bases at V and 11 bases at J, with 26 bases between the two ends. This CDR3 is built from 15 residues. The CDR3 is CASVPGPVGGNEQYF. Written as DNA, the CDR3 is TGTGCCAGCGTCCCCGGACCGGTCGGAGGCAATGAGCAGTATTTT.

V usage is TRBV29-1 and J usage is TRBJ1-2; tentatively, D is TRBD1 (6 bases). Germline V CDR1 and CDR2: SQVTM, ANQGSEA. This CDR3 is 13 amino acids long. V lost 7 bases to trimming and J lost 0 bases, with 12 bases between them. The CDR3 protein is CSAGGPSNYGYTF. The CDR3 coding sequence is TGCAGCGCCGGGGGGCCCTCTAACTATGGCTACACCTTC.

The rearrangement uses TRBV3-1 and TRBJ2-7, with a possible D match to TRBD2 (5 bases). The CDR3 runs 15 residues. Per germline, CDR1 LGHDT and CDR2 YNNKEL (reference sequence). V was clipped by 4 bases and J by 1 base, with 14 bases between them. CDR3 coding DNA: TGTGCCAGCAGCCCCCCCGGGATCTATTCCTACGAGCAGTACTTC. This codes for CASSPPGIYSYEQYF.

The chain carries TRBV6-1 and TRBJ2-7, with 9 positions matching TRBD1. This CDR3 has 15 amino acids. Germline CDR1 reads MNHNS; CDR2 reads SASEGT. J was trimmed by 0 bases and V by 5 bases; bases with no gene match: 5. The DNA of the CDR3 is TGTGCCAGCAGTACAGGGGGCACTAACTCCTACGAGCAGTACTTC. Protein product: CASSTGGTNSYEQYF.

Remarks on this clonotype: With a much larger clone just one base away, this may be a read error. The chain carries TRBV29-1 and TRBJ2-3; D is unclear. The CDR3 runs to 13 residues. The V gene lost 7 bases and the J gene lost 0 bases, with 11 bases spanning the gap. Germline values: CDR1 SQVTM, CDR2 ANQGSEA. CDR3 loop: CSGVFWSTDTQYF. DNA for the CDR3: TGCAGCGGTGTATTCTGGAGCACAGATACGCAGTATTTT.

This clonotype was counted many times. Written as DNA, the CDR3 is TGTGCCAGCAGTGCCGACAGGGCAAATTTACAAGAGACCCAGTACTTC. Protein product: CASSADRANLQETQYF. The rearrangement joins TRBV25-1 to TRBJ2-5, with 7 bases aligning to TRBD1. CDR3 length equals 16 residues. Looked up from germline, CDR1 is MGHDK and CDR2 is SYGVNS. The junction had 10 bases not matched to a gene; V was cut back by 4 bases and J by 2 bases.

This clonotype was counted between two and nine times. The gene calls are TRBV2 and TRBJ1-4, with D unresolved. CDR1 is SNHLY, CDR2 FYNNEI, per germline. Trimming left V 5 bases short and J 8 bases short, with 6 bases between. This CDR3 spans 11 amino acids. This chain's CDR3 is CASSSSEKLFF. The CDR3 nucleotides read TGTGCCAGCAGTTCGTCCGAAAAACTGTTTTTT.

As DNA, the CDR3 is TGCAGCGCGGACAGGCCTCTCCTCGAAAACACCGGGGAGCTGTTTTTT. Amino acid sequence: CSADRPLLENTGELFF. J is TRBJ2-2 and V is TRBV29-1, with 7 bases fitting TRBD1. V lost 7 bases, J lost 2 bases, and 13 bases stayed unmatched. The CDR3 consists of 16 residues. The germline gives CDR1 SQVTM, CDR2 ANQGSEA.

The gene calls are TRBV28 and TRBJ2-7; weak D call: TRBD2 (6 bases). Germline CDR1 reads MDHEN; CDR2 reads SYDVKM. This CDR3 has 17 amino acids. V lost 5 bases to trimming and J lost 2 bases, with 22 bases between them. The CDR3 sequence: CASSAPSREYRPYEQYF. The CDR3 DNA reads as TGTGCCAGCAGTGCCCCTTCGCGGGAATACCGCCCCTACGAGCAGTACTTC.

There are a few counts of this clonotype. This sequence joins TRBV7-2 and TRBJ2-3; 11 bases are a match to TRBD1. Losses at the gene ends were 5 bases for V and 4 bases for J; bases not matched to a gene: 11. This CDR3 spans 17 amino acids. The germline V gene has CDR1 SGHTA and CDR2 FQGNSA. In DNA, the CDR3 is TGTGCCAGCAGCCTATTACCTCCGGGACAGGGGGCAGATACGCAGTATTTT. It translates to CASSLLPPGQGADTQYF.

The rearrangement uses TRBV20-1 and TRBJ2-1; D possibly corresponds to TRBD2 (6 bases). Germline-derived CDR1 and CDR2 are DFQATT and SNEGSKA (reference sequence). The CDR3 length is 15 residues. V was trimmed by 4 bases and J by 0 bases, leaving 13 bases between them. CDR3 sequence reads: CSAKDYSSSYNEQFF. DNA of the CDR3: TGCAGTGCTAAGGACTATTCCAGCTCCTACAATGAGCAGTTCTTC.

CDR3 sequence (DNA): TGTGCCAGCAGTTCCCCGCTACTAGCGGATGAGCAGTTCTTC. Amino acids: CASSSPLLADEQFF. V usage is TRBV28 and J usage is TRBJ2-1; TRBD2 aligns across 8 bases. Germline V gene data show CDR1 as MDHEN and CDR2 as SYDVKM. The CDR3 totals 14 residues. V shed 4 bases, J shed 8 bases, and the junction held 7 bases outside the gene matches.

This clonotype was counted between two and nine times. V and J are TRBV29-1 and TRBJ2-1; a weak D match, TRBD2 (7 bases). Trimming removed 4 bases at V and 3 bases at J, with 22 bases between. The CDR3 has 17 amino acids. Germline assignment: CDR1 SQVTM and CDR2 ANQGSEA. This chain's CDR3 is CSVGSSGGEGVYNEQFF. In nucleotides, the CDR3 is TGCAGCGTTGGGAGTAGCGGAGGGGAGGGGGTCTACAATGAGCAGTTCTTC.

This clonotype was seen many times. The chain couples TRBV12-3 or TRBV12-4 to TRBJ2-5; TRBD2 is a possible D gene (6 bases). This CDR3 spans 16 amino acids. V dropped 1 base and J dropped 1 base, with 13 bases sitting between them. CDR3 in amino acids: CASSLVSGGFQETQYF. The CDR3 bases are TGTGCCAGCAGTTTAGTGTCAGGAGGGTTCCAAGAGACCCAGTACTTC.

This chain links TRBV6-2 or TRBV6-3 with TRBJ2-5, with D possibly being TRBD2 (6 bases). Trimming took off 6 bases at V and 1 base at J, with 12 bases between the two ends. CDR1 is MNHEY and CDR2 is SVGEGT in the germline V gene. CDR3 length equals 14 residues. CDR3 sequence reads: CASRRRDFQETQYF. DNA for the CDR3: TGTGCCAGCAGGCGCCGGGACTTCCAAGAGACCCAGTACTTC.

The chain is built from TRBV6-1 and TRBJ2-7, with D unclear. From germline, CDR1 is MNHNS and CDR2 SASEGT. V dropped 3 bases and J dropped 2 bases, with 20 bases sitting between them. The CDR3 is 17 residues long. As DNA, the CDR3 is TGTGCCAGCAGTGAGGCCCCCGGCTTGGGCGGACCCTACGAGCAGTACTTC. Translated, it gives CASSEAPGLGGPYEQYF.

The chain is built from TRBV27 and TRBJ2-3, with TRBD2 identical over 8 bases. Germline trimming cut 6 bases from V and 1 base from J; bases unmatched to any gene: 3. The length of the CDR3 is 14 residues. The germline gives CDR1 MNHEY, CDR2 SMNVEV (reference sequence). CDR3: CASRDGRGTDTQYF. The CDR3 DNA reads as TGTGCCAGCAGAGACGGGAGGGGCACAGATACGCAGTATTTT.